This T cell receptor beta chain is drawn from a study of CD8 T cells in Susac syndrome. The V and J ends lost 8 bases and 12 bases respectively, with 14 bases between them. This CDR3 is built from 11 residues. Germline V gene data show CDR1 as MNHEY and CDR2 as SVGAGI. Reverse transcription of roughly 0.5 to 1 ug RNA used random hexamers. Amplification of TCR beta CDR3 used immunoSEQ multiplex PCR across 54 Vbeta and 13 Jbeta. TCRdb analysed the immunoSEQ multiplex PCR reads with MiXCR anew, one entry per CDR3 protein. The sample includes roughly 200,000 distinct CDR3 sequences, approximately 95% of them seen just once.

Sequencing was done on a sample of CD8+ T cells from PBMCs. This chain joins TRBV6-5 and TRBJ2-1; D not resolved. This receptor was identified in a human donor with multiple sclerosis. CDR3 residues: CASLGLSGQFF. For the CDR3, the DNA is TGTGCCAGCCTTGGATTATCGGGGCAGTTCTTC.